The sequence of this TCR beta chain was determined in a study of blood T cell repertoires in COVID-19. V was shortened by 1 base and J by 7 bases, with 17 bases between the two germline ends. Germline loops: CDR1 LGHNA, CDR2 YSLEER. The length of the CDR3 is 16 residues. Profiled with immunoSEQ multiplex PCR; TCRdb holds only in-frame clones, not every one. The repertoire includes 35,000 to 45,000 clones, approximately 90% of them detected once, and 0.35% to 0.4% sits in the top ten. The sample was peripheral blood. This sequence joins TRBV4-3 and TRBJ2-1; maybe TRBD2 (5 bases). The clonotype was recovered from a man aged 50 or older with COVID-19, enrolled during active disease. CDR3 bases: TGCGCCAGCAGCCAAGTTCCGGGTTCTAGCAGGAATGAGCAGTTCTTC. Amino acid sequence: CASSQVPGSSRNEQFF.